The table lists the clone carrying this T cell receptor beta chain with a few counts. Its antigen is unidentified. Of the isolated RNA, all was reverse transcribed, and so the sequenced material was expressed TCRB transcripts. Here immunoSEQ multiplex PCR was the method, and the copy in TCRdb shows in-frame clones only, minus some. The table shows 500,000 to 700,000 clones, with about a sixth occurring only once. This sample is drawn from a study of beta chain features in type 1 diabetes. Across the whole study: Examination of sorted cells across all samples involved over 85,000,000 cells.

The length of the CDR3 is 16 residues. The V and J ends lost 0 bases and 0 bases, in that order; junction bases with no gene match: 1. CDR1 SGHNT and CDR2 YYREEE come from the germline V gene (reference sequence). The study, taken as a whole, reports: Here, the possible influence of HLA type (on TCRB rearrangement) remained unresolved.

V gene TRBV5-4 combines with J gene TRBJ2-2; TRBD2 matches at 8 bases. The receptor's source is a man aged 18 to 29 in good health. Sequenced sample: naive CD4+ T cells from blood. DNA for the CDR3: TGTGCCAGCAGCTTGGCACTAGCGGCGAACACCGGGGAGCTGTTTTTT. This gives the protein CASSLALAANTGELFF.